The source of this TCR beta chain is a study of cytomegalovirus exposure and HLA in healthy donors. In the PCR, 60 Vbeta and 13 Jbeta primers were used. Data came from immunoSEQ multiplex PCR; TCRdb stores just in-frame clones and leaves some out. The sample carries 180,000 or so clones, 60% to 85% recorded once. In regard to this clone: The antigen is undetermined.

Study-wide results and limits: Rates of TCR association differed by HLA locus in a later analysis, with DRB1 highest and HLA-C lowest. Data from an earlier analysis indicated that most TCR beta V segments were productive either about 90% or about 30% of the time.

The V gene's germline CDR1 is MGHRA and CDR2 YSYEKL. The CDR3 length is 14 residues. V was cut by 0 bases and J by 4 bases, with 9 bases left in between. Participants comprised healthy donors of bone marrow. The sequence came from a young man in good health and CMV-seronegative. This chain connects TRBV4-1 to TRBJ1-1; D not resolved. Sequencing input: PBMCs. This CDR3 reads CASSQELTATEAFF. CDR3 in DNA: TGCGCCAGCAGCCAAGAATTAACAGCCACTGAAGCTTTCTTT.